The present entry profiles one T cell receptor beta chain with its context. Its antigen is unidentified. V was clipped by 0 bases and J by 1 base, with 9 bases between them. Germline values: CDR1 LGHNA, CDR2 YNFKEQ. This CDR3 spans 16 amino acids. Preparation of TCR beta libraries was done by quantitative 5'-RACE with molecular barcodes. TCRdb processed the 5' RACE reads anew with MiXCR; each CDR3 protein has one entry. Of roughly 90,000 distinct CDR3 sequences listed, roughly 8.7% are singletons. These data are taken from a study of CD8 T cells in ankylosing spondylitis. Overall study findings and caveats: Within ankylosing spondylitis blood, a TCR beta motif made up of eight or nine highly homologous variants appeared to be characteristic.

The TCR was taken from a male donor with ankylosing spondylitis or in good health (not recorded which). This chain links TRBV4-2 with TRBJ2-2; no definite D call. The source material was blood, either unsorted or a sorted T cell fraction (not recorded which). This chain's CDR3 is CASSQDSGRNTGELFF. CDR3 in DNA: TGTGCCAGCAGCCAAGATAGTGGTCGGAACACCGGGGAGCTGTTTTTT.